The source of this T cell receptor beta chain is a study of Graves' ophthalmopathy and Graves' hyperthyroidism. As for the study in general: Before any treatment was given, at initial diagnosis, peripheral blood was collected.

This clonotype was recorded many times. Excluded were patients with other autoimmune diseases, uncontrolled infections, pregnancy or lactation. The diagnosis was founded upon clinical symptoms, serum thyroxine, TRAb, thyroid ultrasound and orbital computed tomography. Fresh peripheral blood (over 9.5 ml) yielded the PBMCs. This CDR3 region has 15 residues. Germline V gene sequence: CDR1 DFQATT, CDR2 SNEGSKA (reference sequence). V trimming: 6 bases; J trimming: 4 bases; junction bases outside the gene matches: 7. Investigators amplified TCR beta CDR3 regions from RNA transcripts. Second-round multiplex PCR followed a first-round RT-PCR using HTBI primers. Using its own MiXCR run on the multiplex PCR reads, TCRdb lists one record per CDR3 protein. Seen here are some 370,000 distinct CDR3 sequences, approximately 18% observed once, and the top ten hold 2.4%.

The source is an adult woman with stable Graves' hyperthyroidism. The sequencing input was peripheral blood. V and J are TRBV20-1 and TRBJ2-5; TRBD2 matches 14 bases. DNA of the CDR3: TGCAGTGCGGGGACTAGCGGGAGTATAGTAGAGACCCAGTACTTC. Encoded protein: CSAGTSGSIVETQYF.